The T cell receptor beta chain under discussion was sequenced for a study of spatial heterogeneity in lung cancer. Whole-study results and caveats: Resection blood, more than follow-up blood, showed ubiquitous expanded tumor TCRs.

This clonotype was seen only a few times. No antigen is known for it. Time point noted: blood at routine non-recurrence follow-up after resection. Sequencing of whole RNA from tumor, nontumor lung or frozen PBMC involved no sorting. TCRdb recomputed calls from the 5' RACE reads with MiXCR, one row per CDR3 protein. The sample holds approximately 70,000 distinct CDR3 sequences, about 9.5% seen once. This CDR3 has 14 amino acids. V was pared by 4 bases and J by 6 bases, with 7 bases of the junction left unmatched. Germline V gives CDR1 DFQATT, CDR2 SNEGSKA (reference sequence). This sequence originates from a female donor with early-stage non-small cell lung cancer. Here the sequenced sample was PBMCs, taken at follow-up. The chain is built from TRBV20-1 and TRBJ2-2, with TRBD1 matching over 8 bases. CDR3 sequence reads: CSATRTGRPGELFF. In nucleotides, the CDR3 is TGCAGTGCTACCAGGACAGGGAGGCCCGGGGAGCTGTTTTTT.